This passage covers 10 T cell receptor beta chains from one sample sequenced in a study of blood T cells in healthy people across ages. The second PCR ran about 6 to 11 cycles with a sample-barcoded 5' primer and J-beta primers. TCRdb used MiXCR to reprocess the 5' RACE reads, holding one entry per CDR3 protein. The table includes 1.4 million or so distinct CDR3 sequences, about 45% detected once. The specimen sequenced was blood. The receptors shown here come from a young woman in good health.

This sequence joins TRBV29-1 and TRBJ2-1; 7 bases line up with TRBD2. Germline CDR1 is SQVTM and CDR2 is ANQGSEA. This CDR3 contains 16 residues. Trimming removed 1 base from V and 3 bases from J; junction bases left unmatched: 9. CDR3 protein: CSVEVGRAGVYNEQFF. In DNA, the CDR3 is TGCAGCGTTGAAGTGGGAAGGGCGGGGGTCTACAATGAGCAGTTCTTC.

The rearrangement joins TRBV12-3 or TRBV12-4 to TRBJ2-1; D could derive from TRBD1 or TRBD2 (5 bases each). This CDR3 contains 16 residues. Trimming took off 4 bases at V and 2 bases at J, with 15 bases between the two ends. CDR3 protein: CASSSETVSAYNEQFF. DNA for the CDR3: TGTGCCAGCAGTTCCGAGACAGTTAGCGCCTACAATGAGCAGTTCTTC.

The chain employs TRBV19 and TRBJ2-1; 7 positions agree with TRBD2. Germline CDR1 is LNHDA and CDR2 is SQIVND (reference sequence). This CDR3 region has 15 residues. J lost 9 bases, V lost 7 bases, and 15 bases had no gene match. CDR3 amino acids: CASMRVAGRGFEQFF. In DNA form, the CDR3 reads TGTGCCAGTATGCGGGTCGCAGGGAGGGGTTTTGAGCAGTTCTTC.

V usage is TRBV4-3 and J usage is TRBJ2-1; D is perhaps TRBD2 (5 bases). This CDR3 is built from 15 residues. V dropped 0 bases and J dropped 9 bases, with 15 bases sitting between them. Germline lookup yields CDR1 LGHNA and CDR2 YSLEER. The CDR3 DNA sequence: TGCGCCAGCAGCCAAGATGGCTGGGGAGACATTGAGCAGTTCTTC. Translation gives CASSQDGWGDIEQFF.

The chain carries TRBV27 and TRBJ1-5; no reliable D call. Germline V CDR1 and CDR2: MNHEY, SMNVEV (reference sequence). CDR3 size: 15 residues. V was cut by 5 bases and J by 3 bases, with 14 bases left in between. The CDR3 here is CASSPAGRYNQPQHF. For the CDR3, the DNA is TGTGCCAGCAGTCCCGCCGGCAGGTACAATCAGCCCCAGCATTTT.

CDR3 sequence (DNA): TGCGCCAGCAGGCCCGGGACAGGGAGTGAAAAACTGTTTTTT. Translated, it gives CASRPGTGSEKLFF. This rearrangement joins TRBV5-1 to TRBJ1-4, with 9 bases matching TRBD1. V was pared by 5 bases and J by 7 bases, with 6 bases of the junction left unmatched. Germline-derived CDR1 and CDR2 are SGHRS and YFSETQ. The CDR3 is made up of 14 amino acids.

The gene calls are TRBV4-2 and TRBJ1-3; 7 bases align to TRBD1. CDR3 length: 16 amino acids. The V segment lost 4 bases and the J segment 2 bases; nucleotides outside the gene matches: 8. Germline V gives CDR1 LGHNA, CDR2 YNFKEQ. The CDR3 region has the DNA TGTGCCAGCAGCCCTCCTCAGGGGGTTGCTGGAAACACCATATATTTT. Its translation is CASSPPQGVAGNTIYF.

The V call is TRBV11-2, the J call TRBJ2-7, with 8 positions matching TRBD2. The junction had 14 bases not matched to a gene; V was cut back by 2 bases and J by 2 bases. This CDR3 contains 18 residues. CDR1 and CDR2 from the germline V gene are SGHAT and FQNNGV. The CDR3 nucleotides are TGTGCCAGCAGCTTACTCCGTAATAGCGGGGTCTTGGCCTACGAGCAGTACTTC. Amino acids: CASSLLRNSGVLAYEQYF. The whole variable domain, remainder taken from reference TRBV11-2 and TRBJ2-7, is EAGVAQSPRYKIIEKRQSVAFWCNPISGHATLYWYQQILGQGPKLLIQFQNNGVVDDSQLPKDRFSAERLKGVDSTLKIQPAKLEDSAVYLCASSLLRNSGVLAYEQYFGPGTRLTVT.

CDR3 loop: CASRPELHTEAFF. DNA for the CDR3: TGTGCCAGCAGGCCCGAACTTCACACTGAAGCTTTCTTT. The chain carries TRBV28 and TRBJ1-1; D is ambiguous. V was clipped by 6 bases and J by 3 bases, with 11 bases between them. Germline V CDR1 and CDR2: MDHEN, SYDVKM. CDR3 length equals 13 residues.

The chain joins TRBV7-9 to TRBJ1-1; no definite D call. Germline values: CDR1 SEHNR, CDR2 FQNEAQ (reference sequence). V was trimmed by 2 bases and J by 5 bases, leaving 9 bases between them. This CDR3 has 13 residues. CDR3 DNA sequence: TGTGCCAGCAGCTTATATCAGACGACTGAAGCTTTCTTT. It encodes CASSLYQTTEAFF.